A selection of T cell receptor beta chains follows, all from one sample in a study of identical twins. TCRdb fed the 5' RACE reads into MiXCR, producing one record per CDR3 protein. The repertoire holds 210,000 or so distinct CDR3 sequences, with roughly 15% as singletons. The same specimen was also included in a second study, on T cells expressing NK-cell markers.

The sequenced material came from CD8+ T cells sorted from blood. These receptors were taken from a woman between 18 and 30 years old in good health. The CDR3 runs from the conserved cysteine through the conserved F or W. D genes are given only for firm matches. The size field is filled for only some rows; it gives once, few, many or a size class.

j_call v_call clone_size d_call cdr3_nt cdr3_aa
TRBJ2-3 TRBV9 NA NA TGTGCCAGCAGCCCACTTCACGGGGGCCCCTCGGATACGCAGTATTTT CASSPLHGGPSDTQYF
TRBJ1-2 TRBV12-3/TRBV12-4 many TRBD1 TGTGCCGCCAGGGCTTTTCAGGGGGCCTATGGCTACACCTTC CAARAFQGAYGYTF
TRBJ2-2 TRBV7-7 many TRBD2 TGTGCCAGCAGCGCTAGCGGGAGGAGGGTCGGGGAGCTGTTTTTT CASSASGRRVGELFF
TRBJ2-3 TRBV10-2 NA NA TGCGCCAGCAGTGAGAGGCGGGGTCGCACAGATACGCAGTATTTT CASSERRGRTDTQYF
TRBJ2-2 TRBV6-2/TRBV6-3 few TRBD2 TGTGCCAGCAGTTACCGACTAGCTACCGGGGAGCTGTTTTTT CASSYRLATGELFF
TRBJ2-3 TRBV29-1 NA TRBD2 TGCAGCGCCCTCTTAGCGGGAGAGGGTCCAGATACGCAGTATTTT CSALLAGEGPDTQYF
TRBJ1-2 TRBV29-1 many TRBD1 TGCAGCGTGGGGACAGACTATGGCTACACCTTC CSVGTDYGYTF
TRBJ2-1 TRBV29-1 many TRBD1 TGCAGCGTCCTGGGACAGCAAGGGTCCTACAATGAGCAGTTCTTC CSVLGQQGSYNEQFF
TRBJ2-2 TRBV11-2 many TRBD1 TGTGCCAGCAGCTTACAAGGGGCAGGGGGGCTGTTTTTT CASSLQGAGGLFF
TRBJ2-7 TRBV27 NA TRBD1 TGTGCCAGCAGCCCGGGACAGCTCCCCTACGAGCAGTACTTC CASSPGQLPYEQYF
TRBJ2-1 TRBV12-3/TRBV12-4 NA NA TGTGCCAGCGGAGGCCCGGGGGAGCAGTTCTTC CASGGPGEQFF
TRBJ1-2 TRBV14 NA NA TGTGCCAGCAGCCAAGACCCCGGGGGCTATGGCTACACCTTC CASSQDPGGYGYTF
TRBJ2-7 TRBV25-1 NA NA TGTGCCAGCGGTCACGTCCACGAGCAGTACTTC CASGHVHEQYF
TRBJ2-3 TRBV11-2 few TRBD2 TGTGCCAGCAGCCCAGAGGGACTAGCGGGAGGGCCCCTTACTACAGATACGCAGTATTTT CASSPEGLAGGPLTTDTQYF
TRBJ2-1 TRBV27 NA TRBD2 TGTGCCAGCAGTTTTCATAGCGGGGTCTACAATGAGCAGTTCTTC CASSFHSGVYNEQFF
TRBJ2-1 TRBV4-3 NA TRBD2 TGCGCCAGCAGCCAAGATTGGGTCGGGCTAGCGGGAGCCAGTGAGCAGTTCTTC CASSQDWVGLAGASEQFF
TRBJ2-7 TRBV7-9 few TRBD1 TGTGCCAGCAGCACATCCGACAGGGGGGACGACGAGCAGTACTTC CASSTSDRGDDEQYF
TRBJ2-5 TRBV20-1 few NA TGCAGTGCTATTCAAGAGACCCAGTACTTC CSAIQETQYF
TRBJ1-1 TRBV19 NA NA TGTGCCAGTAGTATGGGCAGTTTAAACACTGAAGCTTTCTTT CASSMGSLNTEAFF
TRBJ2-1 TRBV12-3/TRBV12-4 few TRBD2 TGTGCCAGCAGTTACCTGCCCACTAGCGGAGAGTACAATGAGCAGTTCTTC CASSYLPTSGEYNEQFF
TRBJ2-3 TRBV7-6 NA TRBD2 TGTGCCAGCAGCTCCGGAGGGCTAGCGGGAGAGTGGGATACGCAGTATTTT CASSSGGLAGEWDTQYF
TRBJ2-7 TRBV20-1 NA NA TGCAGTGCTTGGACACTATCCTCCTACGAGCAGTACTTC CSAWTLSSYEQYF
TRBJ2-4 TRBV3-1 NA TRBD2 TGTGCCAGCAGCCAAGGAGGACTAGCGGGGGGGCCGGCCAAAAACATTCAGTACTTC CASSQGGLAGGPAKNIQYF
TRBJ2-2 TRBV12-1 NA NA TGTGCCAGCAGCTTTCGGCGGGTCGGGGCCGGGGAGCTGTTTTTT CASSFRRVGAGELFF
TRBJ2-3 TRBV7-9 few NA TGTGCCAGCAGCTTAGCCCCTTGGGGGAAACAGCAAGATACGCAGTATTTT CASSLAPWGKQQDTQYF
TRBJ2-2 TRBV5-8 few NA TGTGCCAGCAGCTTGGATGGCAGGACGGGATCCACCGGGGAGCTGTTTTTT CASSLDGRTGSTGELFF
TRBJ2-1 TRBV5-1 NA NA TGCGCCAGGAGAGACAAGCCAGATGAGCAGTTCTTC CARRDKPDEQFF
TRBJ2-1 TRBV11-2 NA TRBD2 TGTGCCAGCAGCTTAAGGCGGGGACTAGCGGGGGCTTCACTCTACAATGAGCAGTTCTTC CASSLRRGLAGASLYNEQFF
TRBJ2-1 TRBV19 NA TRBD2 TGTGCCACCGGACTAGCGGACGTGACCTACAATGAGCAGTTCTTC CATGLADVTYNEQFF
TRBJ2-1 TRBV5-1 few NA TGCGCCAGCAGCCCGCGAGAGGGAAATGAGCAGTTCTTC CASSPREGNEQFF
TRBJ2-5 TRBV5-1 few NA TGCGCCAGCAGCTCCATGGGCGGGTACCAAGAGACCCAGTATTTC CASSSMGGYQETQYF
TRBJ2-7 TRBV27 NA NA TGTGCCAGCAGTCTGATATCGAGTGCAGGGCCTAACGAGCAGTACTTC CASSLISSAGPNEQYF
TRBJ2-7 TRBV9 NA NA TGTGCCAGCAGCGTAGGAGGGGACTACGAGCAGTACTTC CASSVGGDYEQYF
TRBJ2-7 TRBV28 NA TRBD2 TGTGCCAGCAGTTCAGCCCTAGCGGGAGCGGTCGGAGAGCAGTACTTC CASSSALAGAVGEQYF
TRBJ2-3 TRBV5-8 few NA TGTGCCAGCAGGGTCACGGATACGCAGTATTTT CASRVTDTQYF
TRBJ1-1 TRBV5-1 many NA TGCGCCAGCAGCTTGACAAGGACTGAAGCTTTCTTT CASSLTRTEAFF
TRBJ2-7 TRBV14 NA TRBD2 TGTGCCAGCAGCTCCCGGTGGACTAGCGGGGGGGTCGAGCAGTACTTC CASSSRWTSGGVEQYF
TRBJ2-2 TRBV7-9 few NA TGTGCCAGCAGCTCTCAGACATCGAACACCGGGGAGCTGTTTTTT CASSSQTSNTGELFF
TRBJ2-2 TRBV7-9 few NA TGTGCCAGCAGCTTAGCCGGGGGCGACTACACCGGGGAGCTGTTTTTT CASSLAGGDYTGELFF
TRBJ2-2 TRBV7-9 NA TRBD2 TGTGCCAGCAGTCCCCCTAGCGGGAACACCGGGGAGCTGTTTTTT CASSPPSGNTGELFF